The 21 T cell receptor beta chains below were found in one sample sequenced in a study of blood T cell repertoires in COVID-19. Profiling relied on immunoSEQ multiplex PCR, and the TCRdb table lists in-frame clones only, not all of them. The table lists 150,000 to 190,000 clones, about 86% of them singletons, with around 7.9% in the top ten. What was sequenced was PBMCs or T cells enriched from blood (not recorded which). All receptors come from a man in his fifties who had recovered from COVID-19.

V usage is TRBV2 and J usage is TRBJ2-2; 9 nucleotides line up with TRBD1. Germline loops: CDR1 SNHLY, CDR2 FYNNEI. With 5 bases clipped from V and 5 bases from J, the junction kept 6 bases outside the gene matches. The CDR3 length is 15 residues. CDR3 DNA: TGTGCCAGCAGTACAGGGGGCGATGTTACCGGGGAGCTGTTTTTT. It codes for CASSTGGDVTGELFF.

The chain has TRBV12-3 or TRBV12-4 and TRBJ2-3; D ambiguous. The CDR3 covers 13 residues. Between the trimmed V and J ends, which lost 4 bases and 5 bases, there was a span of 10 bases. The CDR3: CASSSVMVDTQYF. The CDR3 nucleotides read TGTGCCAGCAGTTCGGTGATGGTAGATACGCAGTATTTT.

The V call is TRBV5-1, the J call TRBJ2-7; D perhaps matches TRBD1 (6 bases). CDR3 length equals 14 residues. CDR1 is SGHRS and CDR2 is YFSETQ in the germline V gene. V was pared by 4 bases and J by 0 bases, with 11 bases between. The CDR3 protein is CASSPGQNSYEQYF. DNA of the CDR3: TGCGCCAGCAGCCCCGGACAGAACTCCTACGAGCAGTACTTC.

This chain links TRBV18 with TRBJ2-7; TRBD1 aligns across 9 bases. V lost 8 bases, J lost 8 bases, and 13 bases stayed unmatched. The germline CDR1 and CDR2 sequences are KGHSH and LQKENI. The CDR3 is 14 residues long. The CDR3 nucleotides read TGTGCCAGCACCGGGGGACAGGGTCAACTTCAGCAGTACTTC. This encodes CASTGGQGQLQQYF.

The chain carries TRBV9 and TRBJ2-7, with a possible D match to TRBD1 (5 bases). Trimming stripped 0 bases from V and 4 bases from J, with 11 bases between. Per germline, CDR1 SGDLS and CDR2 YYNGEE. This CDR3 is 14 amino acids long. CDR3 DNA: TGTGCCAGCAGCGTAGAGTGGGGCTCATACGAGCAGTACTTC. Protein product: CASSVEWGSYEQYF. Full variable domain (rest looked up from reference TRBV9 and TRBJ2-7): DSGVTQTPKHLITATGQRVTLRCSPRSGDLSVYWYQQSLDQGLQFLIQYYNGEERAKGNILERFSAQQFPDLHSELNLSSLELGDSALYFCASSVEWGSYEQYFGPGTRLTVT.

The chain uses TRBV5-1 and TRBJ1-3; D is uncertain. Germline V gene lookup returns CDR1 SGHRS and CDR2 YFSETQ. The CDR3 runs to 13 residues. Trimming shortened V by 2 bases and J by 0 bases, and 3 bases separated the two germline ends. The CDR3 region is CASSFISGNTIYF. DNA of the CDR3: TGCGCCAGCAGCTTCATCTCTGGAAACACCATATATTTT.

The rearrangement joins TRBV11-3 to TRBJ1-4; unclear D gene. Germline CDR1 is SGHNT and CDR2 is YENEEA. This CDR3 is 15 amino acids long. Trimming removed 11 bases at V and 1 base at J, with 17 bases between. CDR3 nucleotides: TGTGCCGCCACCTTACCACGGGGAACTAATGAAAAACTGTTTTTT. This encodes CAATLPRGTNEKLFF.

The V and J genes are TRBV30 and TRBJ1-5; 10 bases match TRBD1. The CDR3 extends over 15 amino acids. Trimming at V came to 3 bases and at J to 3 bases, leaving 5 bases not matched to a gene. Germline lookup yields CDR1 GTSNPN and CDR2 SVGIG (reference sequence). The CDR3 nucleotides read TGTGCCTGGAGAGAGACAGGGGGCAACAATCAGCCCCAGCATTTT. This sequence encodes CAWRETGGNNQPQHF. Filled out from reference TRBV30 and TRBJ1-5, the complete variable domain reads SQTIHQWPATLVQPVGSPLSLECTVEGTSNPNLYWYRQAAGRGLQLLFYSVGIGQISSEVPQNLSASRPQDRQFILSSKKLLLSDSGFYLCAWRETGGNNQPQHFGDGTRLSIL.

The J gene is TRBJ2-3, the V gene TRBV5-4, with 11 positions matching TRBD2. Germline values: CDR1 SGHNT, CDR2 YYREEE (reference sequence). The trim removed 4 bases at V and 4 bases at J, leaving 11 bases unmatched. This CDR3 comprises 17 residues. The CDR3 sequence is CASSDGHSGGAPDTQYF. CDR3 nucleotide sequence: TGTGCCAGCAGCGATGGTCATAGCGGGGGGGCCCCAGATACGCAGTATTTT. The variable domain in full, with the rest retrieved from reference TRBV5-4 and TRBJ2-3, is ETGVTQSPTHLIKTRGQQVTLRCSSQSGHNTVSWYQQALGQGPQFIFQYYREEENGRGNFPPRFSGLQFPNYSSELNVNALELDDSALYLCASSDGHSGGAPDTQYFGPGTRLTVL.

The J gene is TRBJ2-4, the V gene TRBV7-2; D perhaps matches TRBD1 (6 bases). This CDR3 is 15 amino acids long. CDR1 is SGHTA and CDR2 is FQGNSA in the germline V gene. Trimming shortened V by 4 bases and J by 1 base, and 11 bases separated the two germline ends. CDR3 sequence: CASSSEGVAKNIQYF. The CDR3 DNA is TGTGCCAGCAGCTCAGAGGGGGTGGCCAAAAACATTCAGTACTTC.

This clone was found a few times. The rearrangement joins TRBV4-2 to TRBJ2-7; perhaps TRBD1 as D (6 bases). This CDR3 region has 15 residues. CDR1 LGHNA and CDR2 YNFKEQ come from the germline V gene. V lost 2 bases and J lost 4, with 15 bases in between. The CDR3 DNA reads TGTGCCAGCAGCCAATTTTCAGGGGCCCAGTACGAGCAGTACTTC. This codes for CASSQFSGAQYEQYF.

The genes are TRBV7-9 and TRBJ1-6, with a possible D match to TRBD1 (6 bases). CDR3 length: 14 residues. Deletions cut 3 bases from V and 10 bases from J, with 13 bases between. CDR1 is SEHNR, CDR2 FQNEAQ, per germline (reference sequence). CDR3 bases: TGTGCCAGCAGCTTTCCAGGGGCAGGGTCACCCCTCCACTTT. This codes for CASSFPGAGSPLHF.

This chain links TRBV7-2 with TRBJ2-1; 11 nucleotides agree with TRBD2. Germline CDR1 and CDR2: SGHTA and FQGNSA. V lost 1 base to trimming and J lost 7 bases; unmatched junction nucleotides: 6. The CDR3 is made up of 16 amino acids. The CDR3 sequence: CASSLVSLAGGNEQFF. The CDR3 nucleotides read TGTGCCAGCAGCTTAGTAAGCTTAGCGGGGGGGAATGAGCAGTTCTTC.

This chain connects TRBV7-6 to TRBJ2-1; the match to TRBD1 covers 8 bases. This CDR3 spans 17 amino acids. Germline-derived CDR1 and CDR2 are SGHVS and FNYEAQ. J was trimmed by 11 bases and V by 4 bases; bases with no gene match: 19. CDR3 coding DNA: TGTGCCAGCAGCTCACGGACAGGGTCGGGGGATAAATTTCAGCAGTTCTTC. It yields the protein CASSSRTGSGDKFQQFF.

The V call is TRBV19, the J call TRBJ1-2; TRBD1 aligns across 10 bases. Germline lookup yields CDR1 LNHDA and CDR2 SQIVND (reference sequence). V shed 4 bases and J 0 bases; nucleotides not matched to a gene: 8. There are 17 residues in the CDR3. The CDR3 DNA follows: TGTGCCAGTAGTACATGGGACAGGGGCCATGCTAACTATGGCTACACCTTC. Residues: CASSTWDRGHANYGYTF.

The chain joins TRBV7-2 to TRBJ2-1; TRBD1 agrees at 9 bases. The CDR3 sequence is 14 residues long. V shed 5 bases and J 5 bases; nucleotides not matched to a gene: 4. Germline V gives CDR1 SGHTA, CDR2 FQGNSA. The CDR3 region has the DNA TGTGCCAGCAGCCCGGGACAGGGACACAATGAGCAGTTCTTC. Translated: CASSPGQGHNEQFF.

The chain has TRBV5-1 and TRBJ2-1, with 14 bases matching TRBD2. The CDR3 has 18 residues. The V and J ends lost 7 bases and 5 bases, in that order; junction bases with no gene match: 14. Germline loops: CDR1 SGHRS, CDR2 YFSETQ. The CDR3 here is CASLSLPGLAGAHNEQFF. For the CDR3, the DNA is TGCGCCAGCCTCTCATTACCGGGACTAGCGGGGGCCCACAATGAGCAGTTCTTC. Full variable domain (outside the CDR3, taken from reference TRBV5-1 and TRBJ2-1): KAGVTQTPRYLIKTRGQQVTLSCSPISGHRSVSWYQQTPGQGLQFLFEYFSETQRNKGNFPGRFSGRQFSNSRSEMNVSTLELGDSALYLCASLSLPGLAGAHNEQFFGPGTRLTVL.

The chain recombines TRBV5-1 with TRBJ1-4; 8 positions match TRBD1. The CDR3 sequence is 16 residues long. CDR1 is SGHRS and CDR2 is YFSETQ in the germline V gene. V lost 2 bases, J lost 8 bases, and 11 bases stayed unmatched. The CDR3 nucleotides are TGCGCCAGCAGCTTTTCAGGGGGCGGAACCGGGGAAAAACTGTTTTTT. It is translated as CASSFSGGGTGEKLFF.

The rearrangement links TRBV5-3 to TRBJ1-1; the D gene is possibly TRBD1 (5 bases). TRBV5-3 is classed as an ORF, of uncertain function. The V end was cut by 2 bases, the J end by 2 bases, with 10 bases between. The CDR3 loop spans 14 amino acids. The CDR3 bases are TGTGCCAGAAGCTTAGCTCAGGGAAACACTGAAGCTTTCTTT. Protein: CARSLAQGNTEAFF.

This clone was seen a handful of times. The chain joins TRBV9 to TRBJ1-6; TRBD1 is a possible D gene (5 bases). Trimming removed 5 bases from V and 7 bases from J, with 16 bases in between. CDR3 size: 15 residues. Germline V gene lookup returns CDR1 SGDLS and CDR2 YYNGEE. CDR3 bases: TGTGCCAGCAGTCTTGAGACAGCAAGGAATTCACCCCTCCACTTT. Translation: CASSLETARNSPLHF.

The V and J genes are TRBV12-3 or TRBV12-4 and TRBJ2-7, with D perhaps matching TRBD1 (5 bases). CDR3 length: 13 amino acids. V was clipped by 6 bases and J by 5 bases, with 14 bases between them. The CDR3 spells CASSPTGLDEQYF. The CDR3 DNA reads TGTGCCAGCAGCCCCACAGGCCTGGACGAGCAGTACTTC.